Following are 18 T cell receptor beta chains from one sample sequenced in a study of shared T cell receptors in the human thymus. Here immunoSEQ multiplex PCR was the method, and the copy in TCRdb shows in-frame clones only, minus some. In the table there are hundreds of thousands of clones, around three quarters of which are singletons. These same records also appear under a second study, on human thymus T cells.

Sequencing input: thymocytes. The receptors stem from a boy under three years old with a congenital heart defect.

V is TRBV2 and J is TRBJ2-3; 7 bases are a match to TRBD2. V shed 10 bases and J 2 bases; nucleotides not matched to a gene: 6. Germline V CDR1 and CDR2: SNHLY, FYNNEI. The CDR3 is 13 residues long. Here the CDR3 DNA reads TGTGCCACCCAAGCGGGACCCACAGATACGCAGTATTTT. This encodes CATQAGPTDTQYF.

This clone has more than one count but fewer than ten. V gene TRBV13 combines with J gene TRBJ2-1; no firm D call. The germline V gene has CDR1 PRHDT and CDR2 FYEKMQ (reference sequence). The V end lost 5 bases, the J end lost 5 bases, and 19 bases lay between the germline ends. The CDR3 has 16 residues. The CDR3 spells CASSPLLSRPNNEQFF. DNA of the CDR3: TGTGCCAGCAGCCCCCTTCTGTCTAGGCCCAACAATGAGCAGTTCTTC.

The chain links TRBV28 to TRBJ2-7, with TRBD2 matching over 14 bases. The germline V gene has CDR1 MDHEN and CDR2 SYDVKM. Unmatched junction bases numbered 12, after V lost 0 bases and J lost 5 bases. The CDR3 sequence is 19 residues long. The CDR3 sequence: CASSLCQQGAGLAGDEQYF. As DNA, the CDR3 is TGTGCCAGCAGTTTATGCCAACAGGGAGCGGGACTAGCGGGAGACGAGCAGTACTTC.

The J gene is TRBJ1-1, the V gene TRBV18; D not certain. V was clipped by 0 bases and J by 11 bases, with 13 bases between them. The CDR3 runs to 13 residues. The V gene's germline CDR1 is KGHSH and CDR2 LQKENI. The CDR3 region is CASSPPERSNAFF. CDR3 DNA: TGTGCCAGCTCACCACCGGAGAGAAGTAACGCTTTCTTT.

The chain couples TRBV14 to TRBJ2-7; 11 positions agree with TRBD2. Germline V gene sequence: CDR1 SGHDN, CDR2 FVKESK. The CDR3 loop spans 18 amino acids. V lost 4 bases to trimming and J lost 6 bases; unmatched junction nucleotides: 17. The CDR3 DNA reads as TGTGCCAGCAGCCTCAAGACTGGGAGGACTAGCGGGTCTGTCGAGCAGTACTTC. It codes for CASSLKTGRTSGSVEQYF.

The chain has TRBV2 and TRBJ2-5, with D unclear. With the DNA end fitting TRBJ2-7 better, the J assignment may be wrong. The germline CDR1 and CDR2 sequences are SNHLY and FYNNEI. The length of the CDR3 is 13 residues. CDR3 in amino acids: CASRPGLSYEQYF. The CDR3, as DNA: TGTGCCAGCAGGCCGGGTCTCTCCTACGAGCAGTACTTC.

The chain is built from TRBV9 and TRBJ2-7; D perhaps matches TRBD2 (5 bases). The germline gives CDR1 SGDLS, CDR2 YYNGEE. Between the trimmed V and J ends, which lost 4 bases and 0 bases, there was a span of 11 bases. This CDR3 is 14 amino acids long. The CDR3 here is CASSSEDCSYEQYF. CDR3 nucleotide sequence: TGTGCCAGCAGCTCGGAGGACTGCTCCTACGAGCAGTACTTC.

The chain joins TRBV5-6 to TRBJ1-2; 7 bases are a match to TRBD1. This CDR3 contains 16 residues. V gave up 4 bases and J gave up 4 bases; unmatched junction bases: 13. From germline, CDR1 is SGHDT and CDR2 YYEEEE. CDR3 region: CASSPWTGRIFYGYTF. Written as DNA, the CDR3 is TGTGCCAGCAGCCCCTGGACAGGAAGAATTTTCTATGGCTACACCTTC.

The CDR3 region is CAWNSGGQETQYF. The CDR3 DNA reads TGTGCCTGGAATTCAGGGGGCCAAGAGACCCAGTACTTC. The V and J genes are TRBV30 and TRBJ2-5, with 7 bases matching TRBD1. Trimming cost V 4 bases and J 1 base; bases outside gene matches: 3. Germline lookup yields CDR1 GTSNPN and CDR2 SVGIG (reference sequence). The CDR3 covers 13 residues.

The chain is built from TRBV6-6 and TRBJ1-1; D is possibly TRBD1 (6 bases). Trimming cost V 4 bases and J 3 bases, with 12 bases left between them. This CDR3 spans 14 amino acids. Germline lookup yields CDR1 MNHNY and CDR2 SVGAGI (reference sequence). CDR3 nucleotides: TGTGCCAGCAGTTCAACAGGGTACGACACTGAAGCTTTCTTT. This encodes CASSSTGYDTEAFF.

The rearrangement links TRBV19 to TRBJ1-2; possible D gene TRBD1, 5 bases. V lost 5 bases and J 1 base, leaving 8 bases between the germline ends. The CDR3 consists of 13 residues. Germline CDR1 LNHDA, CDR2 SQIVND (reference sequence). The CDR3 DNA follows: TGTGCCAGTAGTCCAGGGCTTAACTATGGCTACACCTTC. It encodes CASSPGLNYGYTF.

The chain couples TRBV19 to TRBJ1-5; 7 bases align to TRBD1. V shed 8 bases, J shed 5 bases, and the junction held 6 bases outside the gene matches. The CDR3 runs to 13 residues. CDR1 and CDR2 (germline): LNHDA, SQIVND (reference sequence). The CDR3 loop is CASGTDGDQPQHF. CDR3 coding DNA: TGTGCCAGTGGGACAGATGGCGATCAGCCCCAGCATTTT. The variable domain in full, completed from reference TRBV19 and TRBJ1-5, reads DGGITQSPKYLFRKEGQNVTLSCEQNLNHDAMYWYRQDPGQGLRLIYYSQIVNDFQKGDIAEGYSVSREKKESFPLTVTSAQKNPTAFYLCASGTDGDQPQHFGDGTRLSIL.

This rearrangement joins TRBV6-1 to TRBJ1-2; 7 positions match TRBD1. The CDR3 spans 13 residues. V was pared by 6 bases and J by 4 bases, with 5 bases of the junction left unmatched. Germline V gene data show CDR1 as MNHNS and CDR2 as SASEGT. CDR3: CASRPQGSYGYTF. CDR3 coding DNA: TGTGCCAGCAGACCACAGGGGAGCTATGGCTACACCTTC.

The J gene is TRBJ1-5, the V gene TRBV27, with D possibly being TRBD1 (6 bases). CDR1 is MNHEY and CDR2 is SMNVEV in the germline V gene (reference sequence). Trimming shortened V by 8 bases and J by 4 bases, and 15 bases separated the two germline ends. This CDR3 contains 14 residues. CDR3 nucleotide sequence: TGTGCCAGCCGGGGCAGGGGAAGGAATCAGCCCCAGCATTTT. This gives the protein CASRGRGRNQPQHF.

The chain employs TRBV9 and TRBJ2-1; TRBD1 might be the D (6 bases). The germline V and J ends were trimmed by 2 bases and 10 bases, with 13 bases remaining between them. The CDR3 contains 13 residues. Germline assignment: CDR1 SGDLS and CDR2 YYNGEE. The DNA for the CDR3 is TGTGCCAGCAGCGTTTTTCCGAGGGGGGAGCAGTTCTTC. Its translation: CASSVFPRGEQFF.

The gene calls are TRBV15 and TRBJ1-1; D is unclear. The germline gives CDR1 LNHNV, CDR2 YYDKDF (reference sequence). Trimming shortened V by 3 bases and J by 0 bases, and 17 bases separated the two germline ends. The CDR3 loop spans 17 amino acids. The CDR3 DNA sequence: TGTGCCACCAGCAGTTCCCCGCGGCGGCAGCTGAACACTGAAGCTTTCTTT. It yields the protein CATSSSPRRQLNTEAFF.

V and J are TRBV4-2 and TRBJ1-1; unclear D gene. The CDR3 is made up of 14 amino acids. Germline-derived CDR1 and CDR2 are LGHNA and YNFKEQ. V was clipped by 4 bases and J by 4 bases, with 13 bases between them. In nucleotides, the CDR3 is TGTGCCAGCAGCCGGCGGCGGCGTGGCACTGAAGCTTTCTTT. Protein: CASSRRRRGTEAFF.

The CDR3 DNA follows: TGTGCCAGCAAAGCTTCGTGGGCCACGAACACCGGGGAGCTGTTTTTT. It is translated as CASKASWATNTGELFF. V is TRBV27 and J is TRBJ2-2; D unresolved. The CDR3 contains 16 residues. The V and J ends lost 7 bases and 0 bases respectively, with 15 bases between them. Germline V gene data show CDR1 as MNHEY and CDR2 as SMNVEV (reference sequence).